This T cell receptor beta chain stems from a study of blood T cell repertoires in COVID-19. Methods used by the authors: The assay estimated nucleated cells by amplifying reference gene primers. Generated by immunoSEQ multiplex PCR, the TCRdb table keeps only in-frame clones and is missing some. D and trimming come from the DNA, and the V and J calls and clone size come from that table. Of 47,000 or so clones in the sample, under 90% were seen once. The J segment lost 6 bases and the V segment lost 2 bases, leaving 8 bases of the junction unmatched. The CDR3 is 15 amino acids. The germline CDR1 and CDR2 sequences are MGHRA and YSYEKL.

The specimen sequenced was peripheral blood. This sequence was found in an elderly woman with COVID-19, enrolled during active disease. The chain has TRBV4-1 and TRBJ2-7, with TRBD1 identical over 9 bases. CDR3 DNA: TGCGCCAGCAGCCAAAACCGGGACAGGGTCGGCGAGCAGTACTTC. It encodes CASSQNRDRVGEQYF.